At least ten counts were recorded for the clone carrying this TCR beta chain. Antigen: not known. The TCR beta CDR3 regions underwent amplification using RNA transcripts as the source. The HTBI primer set drove a first-round RT-PCR of the TCR CDR3. Using its own MiXCR run on the multiplex PCR reads, TCRdb lists one record per CDR3 protein. The sample includes 300,000 to 450,000 distinct CDR3 sequences, under 15% of them seen just once. Patients counted as stable if ophthalmopathy did not develop within 18 months. Hyperthyroidism in the patients, aged 18 to 65, was newly diagnosed and under 2 months in duration. The sample comes from a study of T cells in Graves' hyperthyroidism and ophthalmopathy. The CDR3 covers 16 residues. Trimming pared 3 bases from V and 2 bases from J, leaving 18 bases between. The V gene's germline CDR1 is DFQATT and CDR2 SNEGSKA (reference sequence). Whole-study results and caveats: Ophthalmopathy onset followed model prediction by a median about 6.5 months. Among thyroid clonotypes expanded above 0.001, most also appeared in blood.

This receptor was taken from a woman under 30 with Graves' hyperthyroidism. This chain links TRBV20-1 with TRBJ2-3; TRBD1 is a possible D gene (6 bases). The sample comprised blood. The CDR3 loop reads CSASRKGVLTTDTQYF. The CDR3 region has the DNA TGCAGTGCTAGTCGAAAGGGGGTACTCACCACAGATACGCAGTATTTT.